These 9 T cell receptor beta chains originate from one sample sequenced in a study of regulatory T cells in long-lasting Graves disease. Time point: newly diagnosed GD, antithyroid drugs for less than 3 months. There was RNA extracted from PBMCs, and the TCR library was made from it. Construction of the TCR beta libraries employed iRepertoire HTBI primers in conjunction with Arm-PCR of CDR3 regions. TCRdb itself ran the multiplex PCR reads through MiXCR, one entry per CDR3 protein. This table holds roughly 410,000 distinct CDR3 sequences, about 15% found once. These same data were also listed under a study on T cells in Graves' hyperthyroidism and ophthalmopathy.

The sample was peripheral blood mononuclear cells (PBMCs), taken at new diagnosis, from a patient treated with antithyroid drugs. The source is a woman between 35 and 50 years old with Graves disease.

There are a few counts of this clonotype. This may come from a read error, since a much larger clone is one base off. This sequence joins TRBV2 and TRBJ1-4; D unclear. This CDR3 is built from 14 residues. CDR1 is SNHLY, CDR2 FYNNEI, per germline. The CDR3 sequence is CASSEVVDNGKLFF. The CDR3 DNA is TGTGCCAGCAGTGAAGTGGTTGATAATGGAAAACTGTTTTTT.

This clonotype showed up many times. The rearrangement joins TRBV13 to TRBJ2-1; D possibly matches TRBD1 or TRBD2 (5 bases each). Germline loops: CDR1 PRHDT, CDR2 FYEKMQ (reference sequence). The CDR3 is made up of 15 amino acids. V lost 0 bases and J lost 4, with 10 bases in between. CDR3: CASSLGRGKYNEQFF. DNA for the CDR3: TGTGCCAGCAGCTTAGGCCGGGGCAAATACAATGAGCAGTTCTTC.

The rearrangement links TRBV20-1 to TRBJ1-1; the D is unclear. Trimming removed 0 bases at V and 8 bases at J, with 7 bases between. Germline assignment: CDR1 DFQATT and CDR2 SNEGSKA (reference sequence). The length of the CDR3 is 11 residues. The DNA of the CDR3 is TGCAGTGCTAGAGAAAGAATCGAAGCTTTCTTT. Amino acids: CSARERIEAFF.

This clonotype has a count of ten or more. The V call is TRBV5-1, the J call TRBJ2-1, with TRBD2 matching over 7 bases. Germline trimming cut 6 bases from V and 5 bases from J; bases unmatched to any gene: 5. CDR3 length: 13 residues. The germline V gene encodes CDR1 SGHRS and CDR2 YFSETQ. This chain's CDR3 is CASTSGTHNEQFF. CDR3 sequence (DNA): TGCGCCAGCACGAGCGGGACTCACAATGAGCAGTTCTTC. The full variable domain, rest sourced from reference TRBV5-1 and TRBJ2-1, is KAGVTQTPRYLIKTRGQQVTLSCSPISGHRSVSWYQQTPGQGLQFLFEYFSETQRNKGNFPGRFSGRQFSNSRSEMNVSTLELGDSALYLCASTSGTHNEQFFGPGTRLTVL.

This clonotype was seen many times. The chain links TRBV29-1 to TRBJ1-1; 8 positions match TRBD1. The CDR3 runs to 15 residues. V lost 1 base to trimming and J lost 0 bases; unmatched junction nucleotides: 4. CDR1 SQVTM and CDR2 ANQGSEA come from the germline V gene. CDR3 protein: CSVEGGGQVNTEAFF. As DNA, the CDR3 is TGCAGCGTTGAAGGTGGGGGACAGGTGAACACTGAAGCTTTCTTT.

This clonotype has ten or more counts. The V call is TRBV27, the J call TRBJ2-5; tentatively, D is TRBD1 (6 bases). V dropped 5 bases and J dropped 5 bases, with 15 bases sitting between them. Per the germline V gene, CDR1 is MNHEY and CDR2 is SMNVEV (reference sequence). This CDR3 contains 14 residues. The CDR3 spells CASSPLQGLETQYF. The CDR3 nucleotides read TGTGCCAGCAGTCCTCTCCAGGGGTTGGAGACCCAGTACTTC.

This clonotype was detected many times. This chain uses TRBV19 with TRBJ1-3; the D is unclear. The germline V gene encodes CDR1 LNHDA and CDR2 SQIVND (reference sequence). With 7 bases removed from V and 3 bases from J, the gap between germline ends came to 13 bases. The CDR3 sequence is 14 residues long. The DNA for the CDR3 is TGTGCCAGTATTAGCATGGCAAGTGGAAACACCATATATTTT. Its protein is CASISMASGNTIYF.

A remark on this clonotype: A far larger clone is only one base removed, so a read error is likely. The chain links TRBV12-3 or TRBV12-4 to TRBJ2-3; 9 bases map to TRBD1. CDR3 length: 16 amino acids. For the CDR3, the DNA is TGTGCCAGCAGTTTAGAACAGGGGGCGGATGGGAATGAGCAGTCCTTC. Amino acid sequence: CASSLEQGADGNEQSF.

This clonotype was seen many times. The chain joins TRBV10-3 to TRBJ2-3; no firm D call. Germline lookup yields CDR1 ENHRY and CDR2 SYGVKD. Trimming removed 0 bases at V and 2 bases at J, with 9 bases between. The CDR3 is made up of 15 amino acids. The CDR3 coding sequence is TGTGCCATCAGTGAGTCCTGGCTATCCACAGATACGCAGTATTTT. It translates to CAISESWLSTDTQYF.